A selection of T cell receptor beta chains follows, all from one sample in a study of cytomegalovirus exposure and HLA in healthy donors. Clones were sequenced by immunoSEQ multiplex PCR, and TCRdb holds only the in-frame ones, with some missing. This table has around 88,000 clones, around four fifths appearing once. The sample consisted of PBMCs. The receptor source for this set is a man between 50 and 59 years old in good health and CMV-seropositive. CDR3s include the opening cysteine and the closing phenylalanine or tryptophan. D genes are given only for firm matches. Expanded clones get a size class; other rows say once, few or many, or leave the size out.

TRBJ1-6 TRBD1 . TRBV15 CATSREPGQVDSPLHF TGTGCCACCAGCAGAGAACCGGGACAGGTGGATTCACCCCTCCACTTT
TRBJ2-7 . . TRBV4-3 CASSQATYYEQYF TGCGCCAGCAGCCAAGCCACTTACTACGAGCAGTACTTC
TRBJ2-3 TRBD1 . TRBV5-1 CASSPGQGVTNTQYF TGCGCCAGCAGCCCGGGACAGGGAGTAACAAATACGCAGTATTTT
TRBJ2-2 TRBD1 . TRBV19 CATRDRGHTGELFF TGTGCGACACGGGACAGGGGCCACACCGGGGAGCTGTTTTTT
TRBJ2-7 . once TRBV5-6 CASSLYVEQYF TGTGCCAGCAGCTTGTATGTTGAGCAGTACTTC
TRBJ1-1 . . TRBV7-2 CASSVGRNTEAFF TGTGCCAGCAGCGTGGGGAGGAACACTGAAGCTTTCTTT
TRBJ1-1 . . TRBV30 CAWSAAQRLAFF TGTGCCTGGAGTGCTGCCCAGCGGTTAGCTTTCTTT
TRBJ2-3 . . TRBV5-1 CASSLAESTDTQYF TGCGCCAGCAGCTTGGCAGAAAGCACAGATACGCAGTATTTT
TRBJ2-7 TRBD2 . TRBV9 CASSFAGGTGEQYF TGTGCCAGCAGTTTCGCGGGGGGCACTGGGGAGCAGTACTTC
TRBJ2-1 TRBD2 . TRBV5-1 CASSLNAGGTYNEQFF TGCGCCAGCAGCTTAAATGCGGGGGGGACCTACAATGAGCAGTTCTTC
TRBJ2-3 TRBD1 once TRBV5-1 CASSLEPAGQGGTDTQYF TGCGCCAGCAGCTTGGAACCAGCGGGACAGGGGGGTACAGATACGCAGTATTTT
TRBJ1-2 TRBD1 . TRBV18 CASSPIRGPLYYGYTF TGTGCCAGCTCACCGATCAGGGGGCCCTTATACTATGGCTACACCTTC
TRBJ2-7 TRBD1 . TRBV10-3 CAISELDRGREQYF TGTGCCATCAGTGAGTTAGACAGGGGGCGCGAGCAGTACTTC
TRBJ2-4 . . TRBV12-5 CASGLPRGAENIQYF TGTGCTAGTGGTTTGCCCCGGGGGGCAGAAAACATTCAGTACTTC
TRBJ2-6 TRBD1 . TRBV7-9 CASSLVGTEAFSGANVLTF TGTGCCAGCAGCTTAGTCGGGACAGAAGCCTTCTCTGGGGCCAACGTCCTGACTTTC